The entry below describes one T cell receptor beta chain. As yet, its antigen is unknown. The data are from a study of OX40 agonist ivuxolimab in advanced cancers. Overall study context: Patients received ivuxolimab, an agonistic anti-OX40 (CD134) antibody. Study observations and caveats: Expanded peripheral T-cell antigen specificity went undetermined.

Data came from immunoSEQ multiplex PCR; TCRdb stores just in-frame clones and leaves some out. The sample lists 30,000 to 35,000 clones; around 88% were seen once. Blood draws occurred at baseline, cycle 4 day 1, and cycle 7 day 1. The J segment lost 4 bases and the V segment lost 5 bases, leaving 6 bases of the junction unmatched. The CDR3 runs 16 residues. Germline CDR1 and CDR2: MNHEY and SMNVEV (reference sequence). This clonotype was obtained from an adult with an advanced solid tumor such as melanoma, head and neck, liver or kidney cancer. This chain connects TRBV27 to TRBJ2-1, with 12 nucleotides matching TRBD2. The starting material was CD4+ or CD8+ T cells sorted from blood, obtained in a trial of the OX40 agonist ivuxolimab. This chain's CDR3 is CASSHRLAGEYNEQFF. In DNA, the CDR3 is TGTGCCAGCAGTCACAGACTAGCGGGGGAGTACAATGAGCAGTTCTTC.